This T cell receptor (beta chain) originates from a study of cytomegalovirus exposure and HLA in healthy donors. Findings of the study overall: Near-uniform donor sequencing depth was presumed by presence/absence analyses.

PCR amplification relied on 60 Vbeta primers (plus 13 Jbeta primers). As handled by the study authors: Roughly 10 million shared chains were among around 78 million unique TCR beta chains counted in a later analysis. TCRdb keeps only in-frame clones here, not all; method: immunoSEQ multiplex PCR. The V and J calls and clone size are taken from that table; D and trimming were inferred from the DNA. The repertoire includes 90,000 to 150,000 clones, approximately 75% of them detected once, and 4.9% sits in the top ten. Comment on this clone: Its antigen is not identified.

This CDR3 is 12 amino acids long. From germline, CDR1 is SEHNR and CDR2 FQNEAQ (reference sequence). V gave up 1 base and J gave up 9 bases, with 7 bases separating them. The chain carries TRBV7-9 and TRBJ1-5, with D unclear. The TCR comes from a man aged 50 to 60 in good health and CMV-seropositive. The sequencing input was PBMCs. This CDR3 is CASSLEQTPQHF. For the CDR3, the DNA is TGTGCCAGCAGCTTAGAACAAACGCCCCAGCATTTT.